The following is a TCR beta chain sequence with its context. Regarding time point: peripheral blood 6 weeks after treatment start. Sample numbers ranged from 1 to 8 per patient, encompassing pretreatment and on-treatment collections. The sample is drawn from a study of PD-L1 blockade in urothelial cancer. Study-wide context: After treatment start, blood was analyzed at 3 weeks (second dose) and at 6 weeks. There were a median of about 140,000 T cells in blood samples.

After removal of 8 bases from V and 2 bases from J, the junction contained 10 bases not matched to a gene. The CDR3 is made up of 15 amino acids. CDR1 is MNHEY and CDR2 is SMNVEV in the germline V gene (reference sequence). Sequencing was performed with immunoSEQ multiplex PCR; in TCRdb, only in-frame clones are kept and a portion is missing. Of about 43,000 clones listed, about four fifths were seen once; the top ten hold about 16%. The receptor was derived from a man in his sixties with urothelial cancer. Sequenced material: PBMCs, taken around atezolizumab (anti-PD-L1) treatment. This chain connects TRBV27 to TRBJ2-3; 7 bases align to TRBD2. CDR3 protein: CASRGAGDFTDTQYF. The CDR3 nucleotides read TGTGCCAGCCGTGGGGCGGGGGATTTCACAGATACGCAGTATTTT.